These 28 T cell receptor beta chains originate from one sample sequenced in a study of read filtering for tumor transcriptome and immune sequencing. Molecular barcoded adaptors covering alpha/delta and beta/gamma chains were used on about 0.4 ug RNA. One entry per CDR3 protein results from TCRdb running MiXCR on the reads. The data show some 80,000 distinct CDR3 sequences, over 9% seen once. Sequencing was performed on a population of CD138-negative cells sorted from bone marrow. The source of these receptors is a donor at least 40 years old with multiple myeloma.

Concerning this clonotype: A read error may explain this, as a much larger clone is one base away. The chain uses TRBV11-2 and TRBJ1-1; tentative D call: TRBD1 (5 bases). The CDR3 covers 15 residues. With 5 bases removed from V and 3 bases from J, the gap between germline ends came to 16 bases. Germline lookup yields CDR1 SGHAT and CDR2 FQNNGV. The CDR3 coding sequence is TGTGCCAGCAGCCTATTCGGGGCCGCGGACACTGAAGCTTTCTTT. This codes for CASSLFGAADTEAFF.

This clonotype was counted once. An end of the junction differs from the germline gene, which may be a read error. The rearrangement joins TRBV20-1 to TRBJ1-1; D is uncertain. CDR3 length: 14 amino acids. CDR1 DFQATT and CDR2 SNEGSKA come from the germline V gene (reference sequence). This chain's CDR3 is CSARVLQLNTEAFF. For the CDR3, the DNA is TGCAGTGCTAGAGTATTGCAGTTGAACACTGAGGCTTTCTTT.

This clonotype was recorded a few times. The gene calls are TRBV7-3 and TRBJ1-5, with D unresolved. The CDR3 contains 12 residues. Germline V gene sequence: CDR1 SGHTA, CDR2 FQGTGA. Trimming cost V 5 bases and J 6 bases, with 8 bases left between them. The CDR3 sequence: CASSPTGQPQHF. For the CDR3, the DNA is TGTGCCAGCAGCCCCACTGGTCAGCCCCAGCATTTT.

Comment on this clonotype: A read error is possible here, since a much larger clone lies one base away. The J gene is TRBJ2-1, the V gene TRBV28, with D possibly matching TRBD2 (5 bases). Germline-derived CDR1 and CDR2 are MDHEN and SYDVKM. V was shortened by 2 bases and J by 7 bases, with 15 bases between the two germline ends. This CDR3 has 15 amino acids. The CDR3 here is CASSLLGMTGNEQFF. The CDR3 DNA reads as TGTGCCAGCAGTTTACTGGGAATGACGGGAAATGAGCAGTTCTTC.

About this clonotype itself: The germline gene is not matched at one end of the junction; a read error may be the cause. The chain employs TRBV4-2 and TRBJ2-1; no firm D call. Germline V gives CDR1 LGHNA, CDR2 YNFKEQ. The CDR3 length is 15 residues. CDR3 in DNA: TGTGCCAGCAGCCAAGATCCCAAATTCAACAATGGGCAGTTCTTC. It specifies CASSQDPKFNNGQFF.

On this clonotype: Given a much more abundant clone one base away, this may be a read error. The V gene is TRBV6-1, the J gene TRBJ1-1; D is undetermined. This CDR3 is built from 13 residues. Per germline, CDR1 MNHNS and CDR2 SASEGT. The CDR3 nucleotides read TGTGCCTGCAGACTCCAAGGTGAGACTGAAGCTTTCTTT. Encoded protein: CACRLQGETEAFF.

This clonotype has ten or more counts. The chain carries TRBV20-1 and TRBJ2-5; D is perhaps TRBD2 (8 bases). The CDR3 runs to 15 residues. The germline V gene encodes CDR1 DFQATT and CDR2 SNEGSKA (reference sequence). Trimming took off 1 base at V and 5 bases at J, with 17 bases between the two ends. CDR3 sequence reads: CSARGTSSGGETQYF. The CDR3 region has the DNA TGCAGTGCTAGAGGGACTAGCTCAGGGGGGGAGACCCAGTACTTC.

The table lists this clonotype with a few counts. This sequence may be a read error, since a much larger clone differs from it by one base. The chain recombines TRBV3-1 with TRBJ2-3; 7 bases match TRBD1. The germline V gene encodes CDR1 LGHDT and CDR2 YNNKEL (reference sequence). The CDR3 length is 17 residues. V dropped 0 bases and J dropped 5; count of bases not matched to a gene: 11. The CDR3 region has the DNA TGTGCCAGCAGCCAAGATTGGGTGGGACAGCCCCGAGATACGCAGTATTTT. Amino acids: CASSQDWVGQPRDTQYF.

As regards this clonotype: The junction does not match germline at one end; this may be a read error. The rearrangement uses TRBV5-1 and TRBJ2-3; 12 bases match TRBD2. The CDR3 is made up of 16 amino acids. Germline V lookup: CDR1 SGHRS, CDR2 YFSETQ. CDR3 residues: CACSPPLAGGIDTQYF. The CDR3 region has the DNA TGCGCCTGCAGCCCCCCCCTAGCGGGAGGGATAGATACGCAGTATTTT.

At least ten counts were recorded for this clonotype. The chain carries TRBV10-3 and TRBJ1-2; TRBD1 agrees at 7 bases. After removal of 0 bases from V and 4 bases from J, the junction contained 11 bases not matched to a gene. CDR3 size: 17 residues. Germline V gene data show CDR1 as ENHRY and CDR2 as SYGVKD. The CDR3 protein is CAISESGQPNLGYGYTF. The CDR3 bases are TGTGCCATCAGTGAGTCGGGACAGCCGAATCTAGGCTATGGCTACACCTTC.

Many counts were recorded for this clonotype. The V call is TRBV5-4, the J call TRBJ2-6; 7 nucleotides align to TRBD1. CDR1 and CDR2 (germline): SGHNT, YYREEE (reference sequence). The CDR3 has 17 residues. J lost 0 bases, V lost 2 bases, and 5 bases had no gene match. DNA of the CDR3: TGTGCCAGCAGCTTAGGGGGCACCTACTCTGGGGCCAACGTCCTGACTTTC. It yields the protein CASSLGGTYSGANVLTF.

There are many counts of this clonotype. The chain couples TRBV7-9 to TRBJ2-2, with 8 nucleotides matching TRBD1. The length of the CDR3 is 12 residues. Germline assignment: CDR1 SEHNR and CDR2 FQNEAQ (reference sequence). After removal of 8 bases from V and 4 bases from J, the junction contained 0 bases not matched to a gene. The CDR3 DNA reads TGTGCCAGCGGACAGGGCACCGGGGAGCTGTTTTTT. Translating gives CASGQGTGELFF.

This clonotype showed up many times. The chain carries TRBV20-1 and TRBJ1-5; D not certain. V was trimmed by 3 bases and J by 0 bases, leaving 6 bases between them. From germline, CDR1 is DFQATT and CDR2 SNEGSKA (reference sequence). This CDR3 contains 13 residues. CDR3 in amino acids: CSASRSSNQPQHF. The CDR3 coding sequence is TGCAGTGCTAGCCGATCTAGCAATCAGCCCCAGCATTTT.

This clonotype was detected many times. The chain employs TRBV6-1 and TRBJ1-2; TRBD1 might be the D (5 bases). Trimming pared 6 bases from V and 5 bases from J, leaving 19 bases between. This CDR3 comprises 15 residues. Germline CDR1 and CDR2: MNHNS and SASEGT. As DNA, the CDR3 is TGTGCCAGCAGCGTGGGCGGGGCCGTAGATTATGGCTACACCTTC. Translating it yields CASSVGGAVDYGYTF.

On this clonotype: Just one base apart from a much larger clone, this may be a read error. The chain couples TRBV30 to TRBJ2-7, with D unresolved. This CDR3 has 11 amino acids. Trimming removed 3 bases from V and 5 bases from J, with 8 bases in between. Looked up from germline, CDR1 is GTSNPN and CDR2 is SVGIG (reference sequence). DNA of the CDR3: TGTGCCTGGAGCCAGAACCACGAGCAGTACTTC. Translated: CAWSQNHEQYF.

On this clonotype itself: This may come from a read error, since a much larger clone is one base off. This sequence joins TRBV10-3 and TRBJ1-5, with D possibly TRBD1 on 5 matching bases. Germline CDR1 reads ENHRY; CDR2 reads SYGVKD. V lost 6 bases and J 4 bases, leaving 16 bases between the germline ends. This CDR3 has 15 residues. The CDR3 bases are TGTGCCATCAGCGGAATCGGGGGGGGAAATCAGCCCCAGCATTTT. Its translation: CAISGIGGGNQPQHF.

This clonotype was counted many times. The chain employs TRBV6-2 or TRBV6-3 and TRBJ1-1; D is unclear. The V and J ends lost 4 bases and 4 bases respectively, with 13 bases between them. Germline V CDR1 and CDR2: MNHEY, SVGEGT. The CDR3 spans 14 residues. CDR3 in DNA: TGTGCCAGCAGTTTTTTCTACTACCCCACTGAAGCTTTCTTT. It translates to CASSFFYYPTEAFF.

This clonotype was detected ten times or more. V and J are TRBV12-3 or TRBV12-4 and TRBJ1-5, with D unresolved. With 3 bases removed from V and 5 bases from J, the gap between germline ends came to 8 bases. The CDR3 covers 13 residues. CDR3: CASSFEGYQPQHF. The CDR3 region has the DNA TGTGCCAGCAGTTTTGAGGGATATCAGCCCCAGCATTTT.

J is TRBJ1-1 and V is TRBV5-1; D unresolved. Trimming cost V 0 bases and J 3 bases, with 9 bases left between them. The germline CDR1 and CDR2 sequences are SGHRS and YFSETQ. CDR3 length: 14 amino acids. CDR3 region: CASSLAKSDTEAFF. Written as DNA, the CDR3 is TGCGCCAGCAGCTTGGCCAAGAGCGACACTGAAGCTTTCTTT.

This clonotype was counted ten times or more. J is TRBJ2-1 and V is TRBV12-3 or TRBV12-4; TRBD2 agrees at 10 bases. Trimming removed 6 bases from V and 2 bases from J; junction bases left unmatched: 4. CDR3 length: 15 amino acids. CDR3 in DNA: TGTGCCAGCAGCACTACTAGCGGGACCTACAATGAGCAGTTCTTC. It encodes CASSTTSGTYNEQFF.

This clonotype was recorded at least ten times. The chain recombines TRBV2 with TRBJ1-1, with D unclear. The length of the CDR3 is 12 residues. Germline CDR1 and CDR2: SNHLY and FYNNEI. The V end was cut by 3 bases, the J end by 3 bases, with 5 bases between. The CDR3 loop is CASSEAYTEAFF. The CDR3 DNA sequence: TGTGCCAGCAGTGAGGCCTACACTGAAGCTTTCTTT.

The chain carries TRBV12-3 or TRBV12-4 and TRBJ2-1; 9 nucleotides align to TRBD2. V shed 5 bases, J shed 6 bases, and the junction held 5 bases outside the gene matches. This CDR3 comprises 14 residues. This CDR3 is CASSLGTSRNEQFF. In DNA, the CDR3 is TGTGCCAGCAGTCTTGGGACTAGCCGCAATGAGCAGTTCTTC.

V usage is TRBV10-3 and J usage is TRBJ1-5; D not resolved. CDR1 and CDR2 from the germline V gene are ENHRY and SYGVKD. This CDR3 comprises 12 residues. Trimming pared 4 bases from V and 4 bases from J, leaving 5 bases between. The CDR3 region has the DNA TGTGCCATCAGTGGAACTAATCAGCCCCAGCATTTT. This gives the protein CAISGTNQPQHF.

This clonotype was picked up a small number of times. Without the conserved terminal phenylalanine or tryptophan, this CDR3 likely stems from a read error. The chain combines TRBV7-2 with TRBJ1-6; maybe TRBD1 (6 bases). CDR1 SGHTA and CDR2 FQGNSA come from the germline V gene. The CDR3 is 16 amino acids. CDR3 sequence reads: CVSSLVWLQGGSPLHS. In DNA form, the CDR3 reads TGTGTCAGCAGCTTAGTTTGGCTACAGGGAGGATCACCCCTCCACTCT.

This clonotype was counted ten times or more. The chain employs TRBV5-1 and TRBJ1-3; D uncertain. Germline V lookup: CDR1 SGHRS, CDR2 YFSETQ. This CDR3 region has 14 residues. V lost 4 bases to trimming and J lost 0 bases, with 8 bases between them. The CDR3 reads CASSDGLSGNTIYF. The CDR3 DNA follows: TGCGCCAGCAGCGACGGACTCTCTGGAAACACCATATATTTT.

This clonotype was seen a handful of times. This may be a read error, as it is one base from a much larger clone. The CDR3, as DNA: TGTGCCACCAGCAGAGACTTGGGGTCCTACAAGGAGCAGTTCTTC. Its translation is CATSRDLGSYKEQFF. J is TRBJ2-1 and V is TRBV15; D is unclear. Germline loops: CDR1 LNHNV, CDR2 YYDKDF (reference sequence). This CDR3 is built from 15 residues.

Comments on this clonotype: A single base separates this from a much larger clone, so it may be a read error. The V and J genes are TRBV18 and TRBJ2-2; D remains unclear. V lost 3 bases and J 6 bases, leaving 17 bases between the germline ends. The CDR3 has 16 residues. Germline-derived CDR1 and CDR2 are KGHSH and LQKENI. CDR3 sequence (DNA): TGTGCCAGCTCACCGCGAACGGCCGCGGTCGCCGGGGAGCTGTTTTTT. This gives the protein CASSPRTAAVAGELFF.

This clonotype came up many times. This chain joins TRBV30 and TRBJ2-4; 8 bases match TRBD1. This CDR3 region has 15 residues. CDR1 GTSNPN and CDR2 SVGIG come from the germline V gene (reference sequence). With 5 bases clipped from V and 1 base from J, the junction kept 7 bases outside the gene matches. CDR3 region: CAWQVRGLAKNIQYF. DNA for the CDR3: TGTGCCTGGCAAGTCAGGGGGCTGGCCAAAAACATTCAGTACTTC.